These T cell receptor beta chains were read from a single sample in a study of PD-1 blockade in classical Hodgkin lymphoma. Clones were read by immunoSEQ multiplex PCR, and TCRdb kept only the in-frame ones, dropping some. The table has 25,000 to 35,000 clones, about 86% seen once. The source material was CD4+ T cells from blood, sampled before the fourth cycle of nivolumab. The receptors originated from a human donor with classical Hodgkin lymphoma. CDR3s include the opening cysteine and the closing phenylalanine or tryptophan. The order of the fields is D gene, J gene, clone size, V gene, CDR3 protein, CDR3 DNA. The D gene is left open where the match is weak. Clone size is not always given. Where it is, it says once, few, many or a class for expanded clones.

D gene: TRBD2
J gene: TRBJ2-5
clone size: NA
V gene: TRBV29-1
CDR3 protein: CSVDGGGRETQYF
CDR3 DNA: TGCAGCGTTGACGGGGGGGGCCGCGAGACCCAGTACTTC

D gene: TRBD1
J gene: TRBJ1-1
clone size: NA
V gene: TRBV5-1
CDR3 protein: CASSSLTGGYKNTEAFF
CDR3 DNA: TGCGCCAGCAGCTCCTTGACAGGGGGCTATAAGAACACTGAAGCTTTCTTT

D gene: TRBD2
J gene: TRBJ2-7
clone size: NA
V gene: TRBV29-1
CDR3 protein: CSVEFPGLAGFYEQYF
CDR3 DNA: TGCAGCGTTGAATTTCCGGGACTAGCGGGGTTTTACGAGCAGTACTTC

D gene: NA
J gene: TRBJ1-1
clone size: NA
V gene: TRBV10-3
CDR3 protein: CAISGGGIEAFF
CDR3 DNA: TGTGCCATCTCGGGCGGGGGAATTGAAGCTTTCTTT

D gene: NA
J gene: TRBJ2-7
clone size: NA
V gene: TRBV30
CDR3 protein: CAWSAAYEQYF
CDR3 DNA: TGTGCCTGGAGTGCAGCCTACGAGCAGTACTTC

D gene: NA
J gene: TRBJ2-5
clone size: NA
V gene: TRBV18
CDR3 protein: CASSPPGGSRWQETQYF
CDR3 DNA: TGTGCCAGCTCACCACCCGGCGGAAGCAGGTGGCAAGAGACCCAGTACTTC

D gene: NA
J gene: TRBJ1-4
clone size: NA
V gene: TRBV10-3
CDR3 protein: CATTTGTNEKLFF
CDR3 DNA: TGTGCCACTACCACAGGGACTAATGAAAAACTGTTTTTT

D gene: NA
J gene: TRBJ2-1
clone size: NA
V gene: TRBV18
CDR3 protein: CASSPEGGRNYNEQFF
CDR3 DNA: TGTGCCAGCTCACCGGAGGGGGGCCGCAACTACAATGAGCAGTTCTTC

D gene: NA
J gene: TRBJ2-7
clone size: NA
V gene: TRBV5-1
CDR3 protein: CASSLGAGYTYEQYF
CDR3 DNA: TGCGCCAGCAGCTTGGGGGCAGGGTATACCTACGAGCAGTACTTC

D gene: NA
J gene: TRBJ1-4
clone size: NA
V gene: TRBV28
CDR3 protein: CASSLYPGGVVEKLFF
CDR3 DNA: TGTGCCAGCAGTTTATATCCGGGAGGGGTCGTTGAAAAACTGTTTTTT

D gene: NA
J gene: TRBJ2-7
clone size: NA
V gene: TRBV11-2
CDR3 protein: CASSPHSNSGYEQYF
CDR3 DNA: TGTGCCAGCAGCCCCCACTCGAACTCGGGCTACGAGCAGTACTTC

D gene: NA
J gene: TRBJ2-7
clone size: NA
V gene: TRBV7-3
CDR3 protein: CASSSTIQTGFYEQYF
CDR3 DNA: TGTGCCAGCAGCTCGACCATCCAGACAGGATTCTACGAGCAGTACTTC

D gene: NA
J gene: TRBJ1-1
clone size: NA
V gene: TRBV30
CDR3 protein: CAWIRVGGNTEAFF
CDR3 DNA: TGTGCCTGGATCAGGGTCGGGGGGAACACTGAAGCTTTCTTT

D gene: NA
J gene: TRBJ1-1
clone size: NA
V gene: TRBV30
CDR3 protein: CAWSVGGEAFF
CDR3 DNA: TGTGCCTGGAGTGTAGGGGGAGAAGCTTTCTTT

D gene: NA
J gene: TRBJ2-7
clone size: NA
V gene: TRBV27
CDR3 protein: CASSLYGPLSSYEQYF
CDR3 DNA: TGTGCCAGCAGTTTATATGGGCCACTGAGCTCCTACGAGCAGTACTTC

D gene: NA
J gene: TRBJ2-6
clone size: NA
V gene: TRBV5-1
CDR3 protein: CASSLMPETGANVLTF
CDR3 DNA: TGCGCCAGCAGCTTGATGCCCGAGACTGGGGCCAACGTCCTGACTTTC

D gene: TRBD1
J gene: TRBJ2-5
clone size: NA
V gene: TRBV19
CDR3 protein: CASHSGGRETQYF
CDR3 DNA: TGTGCCAGTCACTCAGGGGGCCGAGAGACCCAGTACTTC

D gene: NA
J gene: TRBJ1-2
clone size: NA
V gene: TRBV7-8
CDR3 protein: CASSNRFVSYGYTF
CDR3 DNA: TGTGCCAGCAGCAACAGATTTGTAAGCTATGGCTACACCTTC

D gene: NA
J gene: TRBJ1-3
clone size: NA
V gene: TRBV9
CDR3 protein: CASSVEGLTSGNTIYF
CDR3 DNA: TGTGCCAGCAGCGTAGAGGGACTGACCTCTGGAAACACCATATATTTT

D gene: TRBD1
J gene: TRBJ1-2
clone size: NA
V gene: TRBV7-2
CDR3 protein: CASSLPNLAGGYGYTF
CDR3 DNA: TGTGCCAGCAGCTTACCCAATTTGGCAGGGGGCTATGGCTACACCTTC

D gene: TRBD1
J gene: TRBJ1-5
clone size: NA
V gene: TRBV7-2
CDR3 protein: CASSLGQGFAQPQHF
CDR3 DNA: TGTGCCAGCAGCTTAGGACAGGGGTTTGCTCAGCCCCAGCATTTT

D gene: TRBD1
J gene: TRBJ2-7
clone size: NA
V gene: TRBV7-6
CDR3 protein: CASSSPGQGIYEQYF
CDR3 DNA: TGTGCCAGCAGCTCACCGGGACAGGGAATCTACGAGCAGTACTTC

D gene: NA
J gene: TRBJ1-1
clone size: medium-sized
V gene: TRBV18
CDR3 protein: CASSPRPTAGVMNTEAFF
CDR3 DNA: TGTGCCAGCTCACCACGCCCGACGGCGGGGGTGATGAACACTGAAGCTTTCTTT

D gene: NA
J gene: TRBJ1-1
clone size: NA
V gene: TRBV11-2
CDR3 protein: CASSRGRLTEAFF
CDR3 DNA: TGTGCCAGCAGCAGGGGACGGCTAACTGAAGCTTTCTTT

D gene: NA
J gene: TRBJ2-5
clone size: NA
V gene: TRBV7-2
CDR3 protein: CASSFYTEGETQYF
CDR3 DNA: TGTGCCAGCAGCTTTTATACGGAAGGGGAGACCCAGTACTTC

D gene: TRBD1
J gene: TRBJ2-5
clone size: NA
V gene: TRBV11-1
CDR3 protein: CASSSGTVAKETQYF
CDR3 DNA: TGTGCCAGCAGTTCCGGGACAGTTGCGAAAGAGACCCAGTACTTC

D gene: TRBD1
J gene: TRBJ1-4
clone size: NA
V gene: TRBV29-1
CDR3 protein: CSVEAPGTAPEKLFF
CDR3 DNA: TGCAGCGTTGAGGCCCCCGGGACAGCCCCCGAAAAACTGTTTTTT

D gene: NA
J gene: TRBJ1-1
clone size: NA
V gene: TRBV6-5
CDR3 protein: CASTSGSWNTEAFF
CDR3 DNA: TGTGCCAGCACGAGCGGGTCTTGGAACACTGAAGCTTTCTTT

D gene: TRBD1
J gene: TRBJ1-2
clone size: NA
V gene: TRBV4-3
CDR3 protein: CASSPRQGAPGGYTF
CDR3 DNA: TGCGCCAGCAGCCCCCGACAGGGGGCCCCGGGGGGCTACACCTTC

D gene: NA
J gene: TRBJ1-1
clone size: NA
V gene: TRBV7-2
CDR3 protein: CASSSPRSDTEAFF
CDR3 DNA: TGTGCCAGCAGTTCCCCCAGGTCGGACACTGAAGCTTTCTTT

D gene: NA
J gene: TRBJ1-5
clone size: NA
V gene: TRBV28
CDR3 protein: CASSFPPDQPQHF
CDR3 DNA: TGTGCCAGCAGTTTCCCGCCAGATCAGCCCCAGCATTTT

D gene: NA
J gene: TRBJ1-5
clone size: NA
V gene: TRBV19
CDR3 protein: CASSISPYDNQPQHF
CDR3 DNA: TGTGCCAGTAGTATTAGCCCTTACGACAATCAGCCCCAGCATTTT

D gene: NA
J gene: TRBJ2-2
clone size: NA
V gene: TRBV30
CDR3 protein: CASHWRDPTAGELFF
CDR3 DNA: TGTGCCTCCCACTGGAGAGACCCCACCGCCGGGGAGCTGTTTTTT

D gene: TRBD1
J gene: TRBJ2-7
clone size: NA
V gene: TRBV4-2
CDR3 protein: CASSQDQGQETYEQYF
CDR3 DNA: TGTGCCAGCAGCCAAGATCAGGGACAGGAAACCTACGAGCAGTACTTC

D gene: TRBD1
J gene: TRBJ1-2
clone size: NA
V gene: TRBV7-9
CDR3 protein: CASSLRWITTGANYGYTF
CDR3 DNA: TGTGCCAGCAGCTTACGTTGGATAACGACAGGGGCTAACTATGGCTACACCTTC

D gene: NA
J gene: TRBJ1-5
clone size: once
V gene: TRBV20-1
CDR3 protein: CSCGGNQPQHF
CDR3 DNA: TGCAGCTGTGGGGGGAATCAGCCCCAGCATTTT

D gene: NA
J gene: TRBJ1-1
clone size: NA
V gene: TRBV6-5
CDR3 protein: CASSYSRSELEAFF
CDR3 DNA: TGTGCCAGCAGTTACTCGAGATCCGAATTAGAAGCTTTCTTT

D gene: TRBD1
J gene: TRBJ1-5
clone size: once
V gene: TRBV27
CDR3 protein: CASRGTGGSNQPQHF
CDR3 DNA: TGTGCCAGCAGGGGGACAGGGGGGAGCAATCAGCCCCAGCATTTT

D gene: NA
J gene: TRBJ1-4
clone size: NA
V gene: TRBV30
CDR3 protein: CAWSQDGLPNEKLFF
CDR3 DNA: TGTGCCTGGAGCCAGGACGGCCTCCCTAATGAAAAACTGTTTTTT

D gene: NA
J gene: TRBJ2-2
clone size: NA
V gene: TRBV7-3
CDR3 protein: CASSLKLNTGELFF
CDR3 DNA: TGTGCCAGCAGCTTAAAACTGAACACCGGGGAGCTGTTTTTT

D gene: NA
J gene: TRBJ2-3
clone size: NA
V gene: TRBV4-1
CDR3 protein: CASSPLKAIPDTLRTDTQYF
CDR3 DNA: TGCGCCAGCAGCCCGCTGAAGGCGATCCCGGACACTCTACGCACAGATACGCAGTATTTT

D gene: NA
J gene: TRBJ1-1
clone size: NA
V gene: TRBV30
CDR3 protein: CAWSPIGGGTEAFF
CDR3 DNA: TGTGCCTGGAGCCCCATAGGGGGGGGCACTGAAGCTTTCTTT

D gene: TRBD2
J gene: TRBJ2-1
clone size: NA
V gene: TRBV2
CDR3 protein: CACRTSGGSSYNEQFF
CDR3 DNA: TGTGCCTGTCGGACTAGCGGGGGGAGCTCCTACAATGAGCAGTTCTTC

D gene: TRBD1
J gene: TRBJ1-2
clone size: NA
V gene: TRBV30
CDR3 protein: CAWNRGRVDYGYTF
CDR3 DNA: TGTGCCTGGAACAGGGGGCGGGTTGACTATGGCTACACCTTC

D gene: NA
J gene: TRBJ1-3
clone size: NA
V gene: TRBV7-2
CDR3 protein: CASSLGGRLSGNTIYF
CDR3 DNA: TGTGCCAGCAGCTTAGGGGGGCGGCTCTCTGGAAACACCATATATTTT

D gene: NA
J gene: TRBJ2-3
clone size: NA
V gene: TRBV6-5
CDR3 protein: CASSYSPGTQYF
CDR3 DNA: TGTGCCAGCAGTTACTCCCCGGGTACGCAGTATTTT

D gene: TRBD1
J gene: TRBJ1-2
clone size: NA
V gene: TRBV29-1
CDR3 protein: CSVEDRDRGGYTF
CDR3 DNA: TGCAGCGTTGAAGATAGGGACAGGGGTGGCTACACCTTC